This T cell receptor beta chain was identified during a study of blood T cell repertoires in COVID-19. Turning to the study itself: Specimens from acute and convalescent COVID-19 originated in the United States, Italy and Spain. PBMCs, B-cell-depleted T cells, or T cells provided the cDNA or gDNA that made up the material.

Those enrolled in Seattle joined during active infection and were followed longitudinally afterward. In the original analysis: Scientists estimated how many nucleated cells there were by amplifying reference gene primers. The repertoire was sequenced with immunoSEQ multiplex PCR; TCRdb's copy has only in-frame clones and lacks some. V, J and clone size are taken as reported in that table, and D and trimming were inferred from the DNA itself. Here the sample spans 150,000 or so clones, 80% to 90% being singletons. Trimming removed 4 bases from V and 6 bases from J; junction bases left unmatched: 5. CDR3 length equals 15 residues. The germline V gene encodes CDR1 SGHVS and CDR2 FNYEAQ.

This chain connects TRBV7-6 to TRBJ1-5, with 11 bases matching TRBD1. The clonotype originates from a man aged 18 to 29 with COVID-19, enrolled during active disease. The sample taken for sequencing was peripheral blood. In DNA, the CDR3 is TGTGCCAGCAGCTCCGGGACAGGGGGTGCTCAGCCCCAGCATTTT. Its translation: CASSSGTGGAQPQHF. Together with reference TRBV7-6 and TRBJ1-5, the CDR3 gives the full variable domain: GAGVSQSPRYKVTKRGQDVALRCDPISGHVSLYWYRQALGQGPEFLTYFNYEAQQDKSGLPNDRFSAERPEGSISTLTIQRTEQRDSAMYRCASSSGTGGAQPQHFGDGTRLSIL.